Following are 27 T cell receptor beta chains from one sample sequenced in a study of PD-1 blockade in classical Hodgkin lymphoma. The patients all showed relapse after autologous stem cell transplantation, while their brentuximab vedotin exposure varied. Purified CD4+ T cells were obtained from thawed PBMCs through magnetic negative selection. Here immunoSEQ multiplex PCR was the method, and the copy in TCRdb shows in-frame clones only, minus some. Of about 12,000 clones detected, approximately 79% appear once; the ten largest clones hold around 1.5%. This specimen consisted of CD4+ T cells from blood, obtained at baseline. The receptor set was obtained from a human donor with classical Hodgkin lymphoma.

This sequence joins TRBV30 and TRBJ1-6; the D is unclear. The CDR3 runs to 13 residues. Looked up from germline, CDR1 is GTSNPN and CDR2 is SVGIG (reference sequence). V was cut by 4 bases and J by 4 bases, with 8 bases left in between. The CDR3 nucleotides are TGTGCCTGGACCCTGACATATAATTCACCCCTCCACTTT. This encodes CAWTLTYNSPLHF.

The chain recombines TRBV30 with TRBJ1-4; D is perhaps TRBD1 (6 bases). Germline assignment: CDR1 GTSNPN and CDR2 SVGIG (reference sequence). V lost 3 bases and J lost 8, with 13 bases in between. The CDR3 runs to 13 residues. This CDR3 reads CAWSNRVGEKLFF. CDR3 coding DNA: TGTGCCTGGAGCAACAGGGTTGGGGAAAAACTGTTTTTT. Variable domain in full (rest from reference TRBV30 and TRBJ1-4): SQTIHQWPATLVQPVGSPLSLECTVEGTSNPNLYWYRQAAGRGLQLLFYSVGIGQISSEVPQNLSASRPQDRQFILSSKKLLLSDSGFYLCAWSNRVGEKLFFGSGTQLSVL.

V usage is TRBV25-1 and J usage is TRBJ1-2; D is unclear. V lost 1 base and J 5 bases, leaving 14 bases between the germline ends. CDR1 is MGHDK, CDR2 SYGVNS, per germline. The CDR3 spans 15 residues. This chain's CDR3 is CASSEFRNGRYGYTF. The CDR3 DNA reads as TGTGCCAGCAGTGAATTCCGGAATGGGAGGTATGGCTACACCTTC.

A word on this clone: One junction end does not reproduce the germline sequence, and a read error may be involved. The J gene is TRBJ1-4, the V gene TRBV5-1, with D perhaps TRBD1 (6 bases). Germline V gene lookup returns CDR1 SGHRS and CDR2 YFSETQ. This CDR3 spans 15 amino acids. The CDR3 protein is CASSLAGGGNGKLFF. Here the CDR3 DNA reads TGCGCCAGCAGCTTGGCCGGAGGGGGGAATGGAAAACTGTTTTTT.

The CDR3 region has the DNA TGTGCCATCAGCCCCACCATGAACACTGAAGCTTTCTTT. This codes for CAISPTMNTEAFF. This chain uses TRBV10-3 with TRBJ1-1; D gene unclear. From germline, CDR1 is ENHRY and CDR2 SYGVKD. The CDR3 consists of 13 residues. Trimming removed 6 bases from V and 0 bases from J, with 8 bases in between.

The chain links TRBV11-2 to TRBJ2-1; 7 nucleotides align to TRBD2. Looked up from germline, CDR1 is SGHAT and CDR2 is FQNNGV. The V gene end was trimmed by 5 bases and the J gene end by 8 bases; junction bases not matched to a gene: 3. The CDR3 spans 12 residues. CDR3 coding DNA: TGTGCCAGCAGCCCAGCGGGGCATGAGCAGTTCTTC. Protein: CASSPAGHEQFF. The full variable domain, completed using reference TRBV11-2 and TRBJ2-1, is EAGVAQSPRYKIIEKRQSVAFWCNPISGHATLYWYQQILGQGPKLLIQFQNNGVVDDSQLPKDRFSAERLKGVDSTLKIQPAKLEDSAVYLCASSPAGHEQFFGPGTRLTVL.

This sequence joins TRBV11-1 and TRBJ2-3, with TRBD2 matching 9 bases. Germline-derived CDR1 and CDR2 are SGHAT and FQDESV (reference sequence). The CDR3 runs to 16 residues. Losses at the gene ends were 3 bases for V and 8 bases for J; bases not matched to a gene: 12. In nucleotides, the CDR3 is TGTGCCAGCAGCTTTCTTCGCGCGGGGGGGCTTAGTACGCAGTATTTT. This translates into CASSFLRAGGLSTQYF.

This clone was picked up a small number of times. The J gene is TRBJ1-6, the V gene TRBV7-2, with D possibly TRBD1 on 5 matching bases. The CDR3 is made up of 14 amino acids. Germline values: CDR1 SGHTA, CDR2 FQGNSA. V lost 5 bases and J 6 bases, leaving 11 bases between the germline ends. The DNA of the CDR3 is TGTGCCAGCAGCCTCAGGGAATTTAATTCACCCCTCCACTTT. This sequence encodes CASSLREFNSPLHF.

The rearrangement joins TRBV5-1 to TRBJ2-7; 7 positions agree with TRBD1. CDR1 is SGHRS, CDR2 YFSETQ, per germline. The V segment lost 0 bases and the J segment 2 bases; nucleotides outside the gene matches: 2. The CDR3 sequence is 14 residues long. The chain's CDR3 is CASSLGTGPYEQYF. CDR3 DNA sequence: TGCGCCAGCAGCTTGGGGACAGGACCCTACGAGCAGTACTTC.

The chain employs TRBV9 and TRBJ2-4; no reliable D call. V was trimmed by 2 bases and J by 6 bases, leaving 12 bases between them. Germline lookup yields CDR1 SGDLS and CDR2 YYNGEE. CDR3 length: 14 amino acids. The CDR3 loop is CASSVGLSGNIQYF. For the CDR3, the DNA is TGTGCCAGCAGCGTTGGCCTATCGGGAAACATTCAGTACTTC.

This chain connects TRBV5-1 to TRBJ2-5, with D perhaps matching TRBD1 or TRBD2 (5 bases each). The V end lost 4 bases, the J end lost 1 base, and 14 bases lay between the germline ends. The CDR3 has 15 amino acids. The germline V gene encodes CDR1 SGHRS and CDR2 YFSETQ. The CDR3 is CASSPRDGSQETQYF. CDR3 DNA: TGCGCCAGCAGCCCCCGGGACGGATCCCAAGAGACCCAGTACTTC.

J is TRBJ2-5 and V is TRBV5-1; TRBD2 agrees at 14 bases. Looked up from germline, CDR1 is SGHRS and CDR2 is YFSETQ. This CDR3 region has 16 residues. J was trimmed by 5 bases and V by 4 bases; bases with no gene match: 7. CDR3 amino acids: CASSTTSGGAEETQYF. For the CDR3, the DNA is TGCGCCAGCAGCACGACTAGCGGGGGGGCCGAGGAGACCCAGTACTTC.

This clone came up a few times. V is TRBV7-9 and J is TRBJ1-2; no clear D. Germline CDR1 SEHNR, CDR2 FQNEAQ (reference sequence). V lost 3 bases to trimming and J lost 4 bases, with 6 bases between them. This CDR3 spans 12 amino acids. CDR3 amino acids: CASSLASYGYTF. In nucleotides, the CDR3 is TGTGCCAGCAGCTTGGCCAGCTATGGCTACACCTTC.

The chain recombines TRBV7-9 with TRBJ1-4, with 11 bases fitting TRBD1. Looked up from germline, CDR1 is SEHNR and CDR2 is FQNEAQ (reference sequence). CDR3 size: 15 residues. J was trimmed by 11 bases and V by 2 bases; bases with no gene match: 7. CDR3 protein: CASSLSSGQGEKLFF. The CDR3 DNA is TGTGCCAGCAGCTTATCCTCGGGACAGGGGGAGAAACTGTTTTTT.

The V gene is TRBV11-2, the J gene TRBJ2-3; 11 nucleotides match TRBD1. The CDR3 totals 19 residues. Per the germline V gene, CDR1 is SGHAT and CDR2 is FQNNGV. The ends lost 1 base at V and 7 bases at J; junction bases unmatched: 16. CDR3 DNA: TGTGCCAGCAGCTTAGTGGGGGTGCCGGGACAGGGGGTAACATATACGCAGTATTTT. Translating it yields CASSLVGVPGQGVTYTQYF.

This chain joins TRBV6-5 and TRBJ2-5; D gene ambiguous. Trimming took 2 bases from V and 6 from J, leaving 10 bases between them. Germline V gene data show CDR1 as MNHEY and CDR2 as SVGAGI. CDR3 size: 13 residues. CDR3 nucleotides: TGTGCCAGCAGTTACCGGAGTGGTCAGACCCAGTACTTC. The encoded protein is CASSYRSGQTQYF.

CDR3 residues: CASSADFFADTGELFF. The DNA for the CDR3 is TGTGCCAGCAGTGCGGACTTTTTCGCGGATACCGGGGAGCTGTTTTTT. J is TRBJ2-2 and V is TRBV2; D might be TRBD2 (5 bases). This CDR3 spans 16 amino acids. The germline V gene encodes CDR1 SNHLY and CDR2 FYNNEI. Trimming took off 4 bases at V and 5 bases at J, with 17 bases between the two ends.

The V and J genes are TRBV2 and TRBJ2-7, with 7 nucleotides matching TRBD1. J gave up 1 base and V 6 bases, and 6 bases lay outside the gene matches. The CDR3 totals 14 residues. Germline V lookup: CDR1 SNHLY, CDR2 FYNNEI. The CDR3 spells CASSFETGSYEQYF. The DNA for the CDR3 is TGTGCCAGCAGCTTTGAGACAGGGTCCTACGAGCAGTACTTC. Together with reference TRBV2 and TRBJ2-7, the CDR3 gives the full variable domain: EPEVTQTPSHQVTQMGQEVILRCVPISNHLYFYWYRQILGQKVEFLVSFYNNEISEKSEIFDDQFSVERPDGSNFTLKIRSTKLEDSAMYFCASSFETGSYEQYFGPGTRLTVT.

V gene TRBV7-2 combines with J gene TRBJ1-1, with a possible D match to TRBD1 (6 bases). Looked up from germline, CDR1 is SGHTA and CDR2 is FQGNSA. Between the trimmed V and J ends, which lost 2 bases and 5 bases, there was a span of 18 bases. This CDR3 region has 16 residues. The DNA of the CDR3 is TGTGCCAGCAGCTTATTGGGAGGCAGGGGAATGACTGAAGCTTTCTTT. Translation gives CASSLLGGRGMTEAFF.

For the CDR3, the DNA is TGTGCCAGCAGCCTATACGGGACAGGTTCCTACGAGCAGTACTTC. Translated: CASSLYGTGSYEQYF. This chain links TRBV7-2 with TRBJ2-7; 8 bases match TRBD1. V was clipped by 5 bases and J by 1 base; unmatched bases: 7. Germline values: CDR1 SGHTA, CDR2 FQGNSA. CDR3 size: 15 residues.

The chain couples TRBV6-6 to TRBJ2-6; D is possibly TRBD2 (5 bases). The V gene's germline CDR1 is MNHNY and CDR2 SVGAGI (reference sequence). Trimming pared 7 bases from V and 1 base from J, leaving 11 bases between. This CDR3 region has 15 residues. The CDR3 DNA is TGTGCCAGCACCTACCGGGGATCTGGGGCCAACGTCCTGACTTTC. It codes for CASTYRGSGANVLTF.

This clone was recorded once. This chain links TRBV28 with TRBJ1-5, with unresolved D. The ends were cut back, 3 bases at V and 1 base at J, with 7 bases in the middle. From germline, CDR1 is MDHEN and CDR2 SYDVKM. This CDR3 has 14 residues. Here the CDR3 DNA reads TGTGCCAGCAGTTTTCGGGCAAGCAATCAGCCCCAGCATTTT. Translated: CASSFRASNQPQHF.

J is TRBJ1-1 and V is TRBV9; D is unresolved. Trimming took 4 bases from V and 0 from J, leaving 13 bases between them. Germline CDR1 reads SGDLS; CDR2 reads YYNGEE. The length of the CDR3 is 15 residues. In nucleotides, the CDR3 is TGTGCCAGCAGCCCCGAGGTGACCCTGAACACTGAAGCTTTCTTT. This codes for CASSPEVTLNTEAFF.

The chain joins TRBV7-2 to TRBJ2-7; D may correspond to TRBD1 or TRBD2 (6 bases each). The V and J ends lost 2 bases and 3 bases respectively, with 14 bases between them. CDR1 and CDR2 from the germline V gene are SGHTA and FQGNSA. This CDR3 contains 15 residues. CDR3 in amino acids: CASSLSGANSYEQYF. In nucleotides, the CDR3 is TGTGCCAGCAGCTTATCGGGGGCAAACAGCTACGAGCAGTACTTC.

The chain is built from TRBV5-1 and TRBJ1-5; unclear D gene. V was trimmed by 0 bases and J by 7 bases, leaving 14 bases between them. Germline V lookup: CDR1 SGHRS, CDR2 YFSETQ. This CDR3 is built from 15 residues. The CDR3 loop is CASSLGTVAGQPQHF. In DNA form, the CDR3 reads TGCGCCAGCAGCTTGGGGACTGTGGCGGGGCAGCCCCAGCATTTT.

The V gene is TRBV10-3, the J gene TRBJ1-2; possibly TRBD1 for D (5 bases). Trimming cost V 4 bases and J 4 bases, with 16 bases left between them. Looked up from germline, CDR1 is ENHRY and CDR2 is SYGVKD. There are 15 residues in the CDR3. CDR3: CAISVGQGATYGYTF. The CDR3 DNA reads as TGTGCCATCAGTGTAGGGCAGGGCGCGACCTATGGCTACACCTTC.

The chain joins TRBV6-5 to TRBJ1-1; D might be TRBD1 (6 bases). Germline values: CDR1 MNHEY, CDR2 SVGAGI. Trimming pared 1 base from V and 6 bases from J, leaving 12 bases between. The CDR3 is 14 amino acids. CDR3 amino acids: CASSYWGREAEAFF. CDR3 DNA sequence: TGTGCCAGCAGTTACTGGGGGCGTGAGGCTGAAGCTTTCTTT.